The T cell receptor (beta chain) under discussion was sequenced for a study of tumor-infiltrating lymphocytes in localized non-small cell lung cancer. Whole-study context: Patients included smokers and never-smokers with various histologies, some sampled after neoadjuvant chemotherapy. Study findings and constraints: Tumors had more T cell infiltration than uninvolved lung, per TCRbeta sequencing and CD3 counts. Available tissue quantity limited TCR sequencing to a patient subset.

The germline V gene has CDR1 WNHNN and CDR2 SYGVQD (reference sequence). The germline V and J ends were trimmed by 7 bases and 6 bases, with 13 bases remaining between them. The CDR3 length is 12 residues. This table comes from immunoSEQ multiplex PCR, and its TCRdb copy is limited to in-frame clones, with some not included. The sample carries approximately 6,700 clones, 74% recorded once. In the case of this clone: Its specificity is not known.

Material: lung tumor tissue. The sequence came from a human donor with non-small cell lung cancer. V is TRBV10-1 and J is TRBJ2-7; D not resolved. The CDR3 protein is CASMARHCEQYF. The CDR3 DNA is TGCGCCAGCATGGCCAGGCACTGCGAGCAGTACTTC.